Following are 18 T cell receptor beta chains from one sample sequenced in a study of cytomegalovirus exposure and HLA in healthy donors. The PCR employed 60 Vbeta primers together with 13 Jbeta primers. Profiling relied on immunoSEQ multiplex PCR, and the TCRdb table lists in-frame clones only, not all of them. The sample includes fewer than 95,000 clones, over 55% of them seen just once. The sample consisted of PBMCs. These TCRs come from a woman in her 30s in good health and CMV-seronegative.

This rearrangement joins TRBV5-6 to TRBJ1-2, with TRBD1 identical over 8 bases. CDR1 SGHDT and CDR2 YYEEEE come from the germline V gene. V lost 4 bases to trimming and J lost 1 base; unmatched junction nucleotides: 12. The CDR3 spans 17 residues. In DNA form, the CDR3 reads TGTGCCAGCAGCCCAAGGACAGGGTGGGAAGATAACTATGGCTACACCTTC. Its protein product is CASSPRTGWEDNYGYTF. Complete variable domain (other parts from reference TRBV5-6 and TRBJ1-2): DAGVTQSPTHLIKTRGQQVTLRCSPKSGHDTVSWYQQALGQGPQFIFQYYEEEERQRGNFPDRFSGHQFPNYSSELNVNALLLGDSALYLCASSPRTGWEDNYGYTFGSGTRLTVV.

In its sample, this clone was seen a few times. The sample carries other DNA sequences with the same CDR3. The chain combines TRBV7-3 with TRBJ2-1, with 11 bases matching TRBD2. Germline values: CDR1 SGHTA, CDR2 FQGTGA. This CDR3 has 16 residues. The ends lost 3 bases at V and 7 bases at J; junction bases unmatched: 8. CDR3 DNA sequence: TGTGCCAGCAGCTTGTTTGGTAGCGGGAGGGTTAATGAGCAGTTCTTC. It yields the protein CASSLFGSGRVNEQFF.

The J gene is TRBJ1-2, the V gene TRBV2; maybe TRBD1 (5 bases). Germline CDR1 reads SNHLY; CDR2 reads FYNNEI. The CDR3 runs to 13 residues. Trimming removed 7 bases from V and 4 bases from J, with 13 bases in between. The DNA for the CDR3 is TGTGCCAGCACGGCGGGGGAGGCCTATGGCTACACCTTC. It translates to CASTAGEAYGYTF.

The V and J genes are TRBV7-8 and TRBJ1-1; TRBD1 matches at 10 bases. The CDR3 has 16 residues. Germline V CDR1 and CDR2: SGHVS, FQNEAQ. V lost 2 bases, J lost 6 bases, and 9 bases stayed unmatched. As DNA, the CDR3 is TGTGCCAGCAGCTTACAGACAGGGGGCGCCCCTTCTGAAGCTTTCTTT. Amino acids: CASSLQTGGAPSEAFF.

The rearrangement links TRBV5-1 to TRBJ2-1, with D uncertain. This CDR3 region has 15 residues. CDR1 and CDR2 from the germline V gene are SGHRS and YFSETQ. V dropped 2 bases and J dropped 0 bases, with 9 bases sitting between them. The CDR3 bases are TGCGCCAGCAGCTTATTGACTGTCTCCTACAATGAGCAGTTCTTC. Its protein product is CASSLLTVSYNEQFF.

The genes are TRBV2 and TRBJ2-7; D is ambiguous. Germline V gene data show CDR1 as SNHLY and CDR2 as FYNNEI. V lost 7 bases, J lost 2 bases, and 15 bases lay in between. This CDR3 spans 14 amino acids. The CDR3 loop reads CASTQSRNTYEQYF. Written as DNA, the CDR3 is TGTGCCAGCACCCAGAGCAGGAACACCTACGAGCAGTACTTC.

CDR3 region: CASSQRDTQYF. The CDR3 DNA reads TGTGCCAGCAGCCAGAGGGATACGCAGTATTTT. The chain recombines TRBV14 with TRBJ2-3; no clear D gene. Trimming took 3 bases from V and 6 from J, leaving 4 bases between them. CDR3 length: 11 amino acids. Germline V lookup: CDR1 SGHDN, CDR2 FVKESK.

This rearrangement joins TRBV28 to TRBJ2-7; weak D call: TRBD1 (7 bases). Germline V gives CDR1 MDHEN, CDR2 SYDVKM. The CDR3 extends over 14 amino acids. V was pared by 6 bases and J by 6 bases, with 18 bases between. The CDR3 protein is CASSSNRGGREQYF. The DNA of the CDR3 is TGTGCCAGCAGCTCCAACAGGGGAGGTCGCGAGCAGTACTTC.

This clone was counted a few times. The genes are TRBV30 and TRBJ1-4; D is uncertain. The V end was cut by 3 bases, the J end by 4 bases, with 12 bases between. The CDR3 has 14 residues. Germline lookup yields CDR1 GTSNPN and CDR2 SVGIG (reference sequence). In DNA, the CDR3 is TGTGCCTGGAGATCAACGCGGCTTAATGAAAAACTGTTTTTT. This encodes CAWRSTRLNEKLFF.

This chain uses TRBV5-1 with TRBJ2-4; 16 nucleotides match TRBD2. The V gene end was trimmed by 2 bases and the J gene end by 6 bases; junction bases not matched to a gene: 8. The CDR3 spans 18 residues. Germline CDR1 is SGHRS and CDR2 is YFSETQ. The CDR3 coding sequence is TGCGCCAGCAGCTTATCCGGGACTAGCGGGAGGGGGGGAAACATTCAGTACTTC. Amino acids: CASSLSGTSGRGGNIQYF.

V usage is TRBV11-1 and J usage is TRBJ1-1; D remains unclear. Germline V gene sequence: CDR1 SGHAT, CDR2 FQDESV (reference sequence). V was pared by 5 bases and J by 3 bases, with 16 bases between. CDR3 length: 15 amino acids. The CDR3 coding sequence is TGTGCCAGCAGCCCGGATCCTACACGGGACACTGAAGCTTTCTTT. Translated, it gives CASSPDPTRDTEAFF.

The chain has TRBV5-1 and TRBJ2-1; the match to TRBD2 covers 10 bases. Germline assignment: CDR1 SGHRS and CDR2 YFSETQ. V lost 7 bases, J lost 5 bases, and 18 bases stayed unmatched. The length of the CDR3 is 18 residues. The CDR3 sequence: CASFGPVSGRRVHNEQFF. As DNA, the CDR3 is TGCGCCAGCTTCGGGCCGGTTAGCGGGAGGCGCGTCCACAATGAGCAGTTCTTC.

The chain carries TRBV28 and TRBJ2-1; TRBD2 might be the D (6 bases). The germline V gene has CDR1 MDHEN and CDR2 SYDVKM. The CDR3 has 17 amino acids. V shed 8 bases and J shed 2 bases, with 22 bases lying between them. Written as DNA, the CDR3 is TGTGCCAGCTTATCTTACGTCGGGGACTTAACCTACAATGAGCAGTTCTTC. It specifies CASLSYVGDLTYNEQFF.

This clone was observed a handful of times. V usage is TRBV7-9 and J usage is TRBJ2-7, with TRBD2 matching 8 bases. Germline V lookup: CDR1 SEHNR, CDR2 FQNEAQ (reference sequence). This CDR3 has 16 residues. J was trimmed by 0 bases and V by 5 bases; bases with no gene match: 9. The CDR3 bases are TGTGCCAGCAGCCAGACTAGCGTTATATTCTCCTACGAGCAGTACTTC. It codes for CASSQTSVIFSYEQYF.

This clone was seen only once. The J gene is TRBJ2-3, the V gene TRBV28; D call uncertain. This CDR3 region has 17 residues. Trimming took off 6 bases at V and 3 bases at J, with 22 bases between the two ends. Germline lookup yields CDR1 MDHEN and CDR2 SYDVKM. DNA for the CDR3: TGTGCCAGCAGCCCCATTGCAAGTCTCCGAGGAACAGATACGCAGTATTTT. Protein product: CASSPIASLRGTDTQYF.

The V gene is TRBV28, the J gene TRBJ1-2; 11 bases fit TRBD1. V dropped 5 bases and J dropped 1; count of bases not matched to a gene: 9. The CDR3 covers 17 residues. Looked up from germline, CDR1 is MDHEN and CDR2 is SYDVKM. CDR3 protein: CASSPWDRGAHNYGYTF. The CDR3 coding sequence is TGTGCCAGCAGTCCGTGGGACAGGGGGGCCCATAACTATGGCTACACCTTC.

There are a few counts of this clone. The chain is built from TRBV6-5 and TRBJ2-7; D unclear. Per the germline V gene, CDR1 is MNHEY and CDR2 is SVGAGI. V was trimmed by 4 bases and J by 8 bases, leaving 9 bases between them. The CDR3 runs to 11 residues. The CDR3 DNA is TGTGCCAGCAGTTTGGGCAGGAAGCAGTACTTC. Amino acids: CASSLGRKQYF.

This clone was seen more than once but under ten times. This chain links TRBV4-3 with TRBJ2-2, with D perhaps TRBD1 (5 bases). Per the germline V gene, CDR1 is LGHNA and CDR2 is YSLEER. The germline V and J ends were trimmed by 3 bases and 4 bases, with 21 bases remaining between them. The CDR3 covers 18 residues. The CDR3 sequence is CASSQESQGAGSTGELFF. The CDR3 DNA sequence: TGCGCCAGCAGCCAGGAGTCGCAAGGGGCCGGATCCACCGGGGAGCTGTTTTTT.